These T cell receptor beta chains were read from a single sample in a study of PD-1 blockade in classical Hodgkin lymphoma. Profiled with immunoSEQ multiplex PCR; TCRdb holds only in-frame clones, not every one. Found here are 12,000 or so clones, approximately 85% of them singletons; the top ten hold 30% to 40%. Sequencing was performed on CD8+ T cells from blood, taken before the fourth cycle of nivolumab. Receptors were obtained from a human donor with classical Hodgkin lymphoma. The donor label of this sample is uncertain. The CDR3 runs from the conserved cysteine through the conserved F or W. D genes are given only for firm matches. The size entry is marked missing in some rows and otherwise reads once, few, many or a size class.

D gene: -; CDR3 length: 17; clone size: few; V gene: TRBV19; J gene: TRBJ1-1; CDR3 protein: CASSTRDITFMNTEAFF; CDR3 DNA: TGTGCCAGTAGTACCCGGGACATCACCTTCATGAACACTGAAGCTTTCTTT
D gene: -; CDR3 length: 15; clone size: -; V gene: TRBV2; J gene: TRBJ2-3; CDR3 protein: CASSDLGRVSDTQYF; CDR3 DNA: TGTGCCAGCAGTGATCTGGGAAGAGTGTCAGATACGCAGTATTTT
D gene: -; CDR3 length: 16; clone size: -; V gene: TRBV25-1; J gene: TRBJ1-1; CDR3 protein: CASSELGETGNTEAFF; CDR3 DNA: TGTGCCAGCAGTGAATTGGGGGAGACAGGGAACACTGAAGCTTTCTTT
D gene: -; CDR3 length: 18; clone size: -; V gene: TRBV7-9; J gene: TRBJ1-2; CDR3 protein: CASSPPGQRGAFNYGYTF; CDR3 DNA: TGTGCCAGCAGCCCTCCCGGGCAGCGCGGCGCCTTTAACTATGGCTACACCTTC
D gene: -; CDR3 length: 16; clone size: -; V gene: TRBV15; J gene: TRBJ1-6; CDR3 protein: CATSRGIGSYNSPLHF; CDR3 DNA: TGTGCCACCAGCAGAGGAATCGGCAGTTATAATTCACCCCTCCACTTT
D gene: -; CDR3 length: 13; clone size: -; V gene: TRBV7-2; J gene: TRBJ2-7; CDR3 protein: CASSSPGSYEQYF; CDR3 DNA: TGTGCCAGCAGTTCACCCGGGAGCTACGAGCAGTACTTC
D gene: TRBD1; CDR3 length: 14; clone size: -; V gene: TRBV7-6; J gene: TRBJ2-7; CDR3 protein: CASESGTGTYEQYF; CDR3 DNA: TGTGCCAGCGAATCCGGGACAGGGACCTACGAGCAGTACTTC
D gene: -; CDR3 length: 14; clone size: -; V gene: TRBV11-2; J gene: TRBJ2-7; CDR3 protein: CASSPYSYPYEQYF; CDR3 DNA: TGTGCCAGCAGCCCCTATTCCTACCCCTACGAGCAGTACTTC
D gene: TRBD1; CDR3 length: 17; clone size: -; V gene: TRBV5-1; J gene: TRBJ2-7; CDR3 protein: CASSLGVTGGLSYEQYF; CDR3 DNA: TGCGCCAGCAGCTTGGGGGTGACAGGGGGTTTGTCCTACGAGCAGTACTTC
D gene: TRBD1; CDR3 length: 18; clone size: -; V gene: TRBV2; J gene: TRBJ2-1; CDR3 protein: CASGGDRETVDPYNEQFF; CDR3 DNA: TGTGCCAGCGGGGGGGACAGGGAAACGGTGGACCCCTACAATGAGCAGTTCTTC
D gene: TRBD2; CDR3 length: 19; clone size: -; V gene: TRBV7-9; J gene: TRBJ2-1; CDR3 protein: CASSPGLAGGNSSYNEQFF; CDR3 DNA: TGTGCCAGCAGCCCAGGACTAGCGGGAGGGAACTCATCCTACAATGAGCAGTTCTTC
D gene: TRBD2; CDR3 length: 18; clone size: -; V gene: TRBV18; J gene: TRBJ2-7; CDR3 protein: CASSQRLAGGPMSGEQYF; CDR3 DNA: TGTGCCAGCTCTCAGCGACTAGCGGGAGGGCCAATGAGTGGCGAGCAGTACTTC
D gene: TRBD2; CDR3 length: 14; clone size: -; V gene: TRBV19; J gene: TRBJ2-3; CDR3 protein: CASSAGLAGDTQYF; CDR3 DNA: TGTGCCAGTAGTGCGGGACTAGCGGGAGATACGCAGTATTTT
D gene: -; CDR3 length: 13; clone size: -; V gene: TRBV5-5; J gene: TRBJ2-1; CDR3 protein: CASSLPLGHEQFF; CDR3 DNA: TGTGCCAGCAGCTTGCCTCTCGGCCATGAGCAGTTCTTC
D gene: TRBD1; CDR3 length: 16; clone size: -; V gene: TRBV2; J gene: TRBJ1-4; CDR3 protein: CASRAQPGGTNEKLFF; CDR3 DNA: TGTGCCAGCAGGGCCCAACCAGGGGGAACTAATGAAAAACTGTTTTTT
D gene: -; CDR3 length: 15; clone size: -; V gene: TRBV6-5; J gene: TRBJ1-1; CDR3 protein: CASSYGPGGNTEAFF; CDR3 DNA: TGTGCCAGCAGTTACGGGCCAGGAGGGAACACTGAAGCTTTCTTT
D gene: -; CDR3 length: 16; clone size: -; V gene: TRBV7-9; J gene: TRBJ2-5; CDR3 protein: CASSLPRGEGQETQYF; CDR3 DNA: TGTGCCAGCAGCTTACCCCGCGGCGAGGGTCAAGAGACCCAGTACTTC
D gene: -; CDR3 length: 11; clone size: -; V gene: TRBV20-1; J gene: TRBJ2-7; CDR3 protein: CSAREQQEQYF; CDR3 DNA: TGCAGTGCTAGGGAACAACAGGAGCAGTACTTC
D gene: TRBD2; CDR3 length: 16; clone size: -; V gene: TRBV7-2; J gene: TRBJ2-2; CDR3 protein: CASSPRLAGITGELFF; CDR3 DNA: TGTGCCAGCAGCCCACGACTAGCGGGGATCACCGGGGAGCTGTTTTTT
D gene: -; CDR3 length: 13; clone size: -; V gene: TRBV19; J gene: TRBJ1-1; CDR3 protein: CASRAGEVTEAFF; CDR3 DNA: TGTGCCAGTAGGGCAGGAGAGGTCACTGAAGCTTTCTTT
D gene: -; CDR3 length: 12; clone size: -; V gene: TRBV7-9; J gene: TRBJ2-7; CDR3 protein: CASSFRPDEQYF; CDR3 DNA: TGTGCCAGCAGCTTCCGGCCAGACGAGCAGTACTTC
D gene: -; CDR3 length: 13; clone size: once; V gene: TRBV4-3; J gene: TRBJ1-1; CDR3 protein: CASSWGMNTEAFF; CDR3 DNA: TGCGCCAGCAGTTGGGGTATGAACACTGAAGCTTTCTTT
D gene: -; CDR3 length: 13; clone size: -; V gene: TRBV5-8; J gene: TRBJ1-1; CDR3 protein: CASSLGGNTEAFF; CDR3 DNA: TGTGCCAGCAGCTTGGGCGGGAACACTGAAGCTTTCTTT
D gene: TRBD1; CDR3 length: 15; clone size: -; V gene: TRBV19; J gene: TRBJ2-2; CDR3 protein: CASIPDRGNTGELFF; CDR3 DNA: TGTGCCAGTATCCCGGACAGGGGGAACACCGGGGAGCTGTTTTTT
D gene: TRBD2; CDR3 length: 13; clone size: -; V gene: TRBV9; J gene: TRBJ2-7; CDR3 protein: CASSVGGRGPQYF; CDR3 DNA: TGTGCCAGCAGCGTAGGCGGGAGGGGCCCGCAGTACTTC
D gene: -; CDR3 length: 13; clone size: few; V gene: TRBV7-6; J gene: TRBJ1-5; CDR3 protein: CASSLLDHQPQHF; CDR3 DNA: TGTGCCAGCAGCTTATTGGATCATCAGCCCCAGCATTTT
D gene: TRBD2; CDR3 length: 13; clone size: once; V gene: TRBV19; J gene: TRBJ2-3; CDR3 protein: CASSLAGEDTQYF; CDR3 DNA: TGTGCCAGTAGTCTAGCGGGAGAGGATACGCAGTATTTT
D gene: -; CDR3 length: 15; clone size: -; V gene: TRBV2; J gene: TRBJ1-2; CDR3 protein: CASRGQNSANYGYTF; CDR3 DNA: TGTGCCAGCAGGGGTCAAAACAGTGCTAACTATGGCTACACCTTC
D gene: TRBD1; CDR3 length: 20; clone size: once; V gene: TRBV27; J gene: TRBJ2-6; CDR3 protein: CASSPWTGSGLFSGANVLTF; CDR3 DNA: TGTGCCAGCAGTCCCTGGACAGGGTCGGGGCTTTTCTCTGGGGCCAACGTCCTGACTTTC
D gene: TRBD1; CDR3 length: 15; clone size: -; V gene: TRBV30; J gene: TRBJ2-2; CDR3 protein: CAWSPQGVDTGELFF; CDR3 DNA: TGTGCCTGGAGTCCACAGGGGGTGGACACCGGGGAGCTGTTTTTT
D gene: -; CDR3 length: 13; clone size: -; V gene: TRBV5-4; J gene: TRBJ2-2; CDR3 protein: CASSFQGTGELFF; CDR3 DNA: TGTGCCAGCAGCTTTCAAGGAACCGGGGAGCTGTTTTTT
D gene: -; CDR3 length: 14; clone size: -; V gene: TRBV7-6; J gene: TRBJ2-7; CDR3 protein: CASSSRTDSYEQYF; CDR3 DNA: TGTGCCAGCAGCTCTCGGACGGACTCCTACGAGCAGTACTTC
D gene: -; CDR3 length: 16; clone size: -; V gene: TRBV4-1; J gene: TRBJ2-1; CDR3 protein: CASSQERLRGYNEQFF; CDR3 DNA: TGCGCCAGCAGCCAAGAAAGACTAAGAGGGTACAATGAGCAGTTCTTC
D gene: -; CDR3 length: 13; clone size: -; V gene: TRBV19; J gene: TRBJ2-1; CDR3 protein: CASSIQGVNEQFF; CDR3 DNA: TGTGCCAGTAGTATCCAGGGTGTGAATGAGCAGTTCTTC
D gene: TRBD1; CDR3 length: 16; clone size: -; V gene: TRBV28; J gene: TRBJ1-2; CDR3 protein: CASSFTRQGGGRGYTF; CDR3 DNA: TGTGCCAGCAGTTTCACCCGACAGGGAGGAGGGCGCGGCTACACCTTC
D gene: -; CDR3 length: 15; clone size: -; V gene: TRBV15; J gene: TRBJ1-2; CDR3 protein: CATSREAGASYGYTF; CDR3 DNA: TGTGCCACCAGCAGAGAGGCAGGGGCGAGCTATGGCTACACCTTC
D gene: TRBD1; CDR3 length: 15; clone size: -; V gene: TRBV4-1; J gene: TRBJ2-7; CDR3 protein: CASSPSQTGPYEQYF; CDR3 DNA: TGCGCCAGCAGCCCGTCTCAGACAGGGCCCTACGAGCAGTACTTC
D gene: -; CDR3 length: 15; clone size: -; V gene: TRBV19; J gene: TRBJ1-1; CDR3 protein: CASTPPRGGGTEAFF; CDR3 DNA: TGTGCCAGTACCCCCCCAAGGGGAGGGGGGACTGAAGCTTTCTTT
D gene: -; CDR3 length: 11; clone size: few; V gene: TRBV7-9; J gene: TRBJ1-1; CDR3 protein: CASSEQPEAFF; CDR3 DNA: TGTGCCAGCAGCGAACAGCCTGAAGCTTTCTTT
D gene: TRBD2; CDR3 length: 18; clone size: few; V gene: TRBV6-4; J gene: TRBJ2-1; CDR3 protein: CASSDETSGRSRMGEQFF; CDR3 DNA: TGTGCCAGCAGTGATGAGACTAGCGGGAGGTCGAGGATGGGTGAGCAGTTCTTC
D gene: -; CDR3 length: 14; clone size: -; V gene: TRBV4-2; J gene: TRBJ2-5; CDR3 protein: CASSQLAWAETQYF; CDR3 DNA: TGTGCCAGCAGCCAGCTAGCCTGGGCAGAGACCCAGTACTTC
D gene: -; CDR3 length: 16; clone size: -; V gene: TRBV4-3; J gene: TRBJ1-1; CDR3 protein: CASSRGTLDGNTEAFF; CDR3 DNA: TGCGCCAGCAGCCGGGGGACACTAGATGGGAACACTGAAGCTTTCTTT